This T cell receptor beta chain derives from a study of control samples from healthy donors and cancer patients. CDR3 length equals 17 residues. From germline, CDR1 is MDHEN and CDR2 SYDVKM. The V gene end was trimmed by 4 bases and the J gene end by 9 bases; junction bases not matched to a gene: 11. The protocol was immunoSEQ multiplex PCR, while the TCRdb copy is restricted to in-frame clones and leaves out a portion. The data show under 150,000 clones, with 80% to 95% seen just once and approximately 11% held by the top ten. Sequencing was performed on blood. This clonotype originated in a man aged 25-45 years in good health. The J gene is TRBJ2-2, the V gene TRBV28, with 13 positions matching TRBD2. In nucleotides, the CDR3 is TGTGCCAGCAGTTACCTCGCGACTAGCGGGAGGTTCCGGGAGCTGTTTTTT. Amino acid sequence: CASSYLATSGRFRELFF.